Shown below are 11 T cell receptor beta chains from a single sample sequenced in a study of T cells in Graves' hyperthyroidism and ophthalmopathy. What was amplified from RNA transcripts were TCR beta CDR3 regions. HTBI primers were used for first-round RT-PCR of the TCR CDR3. From the multiplex PCR reads, TCRdb called clonotypes with MiXCR, one entry per CDR3 protein. The table lists hundreds of thousands of distinct CDR3 sequences, around 39% of them singletons, with 7.5% to 9.5% in the top ten. Sequencing was performed on blood. Receptor source: a man aged 18-30 years with Graves' hyperthyroidism.

The chain links TRBV2 to TRBJ2-7; D might be TRBD1 (5 bases). The CDR3 runs 14 residues. The V end was cut by 10 bases, the J end by 2 bases, with 18 bases between. The V gene's germline CDR1 is SNHLY and CDR2 FYNNEI. CDR3 amino acids: CATSETVGTYEQYF. The DNA for the CDR3 is TGTGCCACCTCAGAGACAGTAGGTACCTACGAGCAGTACTTC.

This clonotype appeared many times. The chain joins TRBV5-6 to TRBJ1-1, with TRBD1 as a possible D gene (6 bases). The CDR3 is made up of 16 amino acids. Germline CDR1 and CDR2: SGHDT and YYEEEE. V lost 1 base and J 1 base, leaving 14 bases between the germline ends. In nucleotides, the CDR3 is TGTGCCAGCAGCTTGAGTGGCGGGACAACGAACACTGAAGCTTTCTTT. It encodes CASSLSGGTTNTEAFF. The full variable domain, in which reference TRBV5-6 and TRBJ1-1 provide the parts outside the CDR3, is DAGVTQSPTHLIKTRGQQVTLRCSPKSGHDTVSWYQQALGQGPQFIFQYYEEEERQRGNFPDRFSGHQFPNYSSELNVNALLLGDSALYLCASSLSGGTTNTEAFFGQGTRLTVV.

The J gene is TRBJ2-7, the V gene TRBV14; D is possibly TRBD1 (5 bases). Trimming removed 4 bases from V and 3 bases from J, with 10 bases in between. CDR3 size: 13 residues. Germline V gene lookup returns CDR1 SGHDN and CDR2 FVKESK. The CDR3 reads CASSPIDSYEQYF. DNA of the CDR3: TGTGCCAGCAGCCCCATAGACAGCTACGAGCAGTACTTC.

The rearrangement uses TRBV29-1 and TRBJ1-1, with 8 bases identical to TRBD1. The V gene end was trimmed by 5 bases and the J gene end by 4 bases; junction bases not matched to a gene: 6. CDR3 length: 13 residues. Germline loops: CDR1 SQVTM, CDR2 ANQGSEA. CDR3 nucleotide sequence: TGCAGCGTTTTAGGAGGGACAGGCACTGAAGCTTTCTTT. Protein product: CSVLGGTGTEAFF.

This chain connects TRBV19 to TRBJ2-5, with a possible D match to TRBD2 (5 bases). V was trimmed by 3 bases and J by 0 bases, leaving 11 bases between them. Germline V lookup: CDR1 LNHDA, CDR2 SQIVND (reference sequence). The CDR3 extends over 15 amino acids. CDR3 amino acids: CASSMVRANQETQYF. The CDR3 DNA reads TGTGCCAGTAGTATGGTGCGGGCAAACCAAGAGACCCAGTACTTC.

This rearrangement joins TRBV6-6 to TRBJ2-5; 8 bases line up with TRBD2. Germline V gene lookup returns CDR1 MNHNY and CDR2 SVGAGI (reference sequence). The CDR3 covers 17 residues. V was clipped by 0 bases and J by 0 bases; unmatched bases: 6. The CDR3 DNA sequence: TGTGCCAGCAGTTACTCGGGTGCTAGCGGGTACCAAGAGACCCAGTACTTC. Its protein product is CASSYSGASGYQETQYF.

On this clonotype itself: A much bigger clone sits one base away, suggesting this may be a read error. The DNA for the CDR3 is TGCAGTGCTAGTGTACTGAGTGCAGAGACCCAGTACTTC. It encodes CSASVLSAETQYF. The chain employs TRBV20-1 and TRBJ2-5; no clear D gene. The CDR3 length is 13 residues. Trimming took 3 bases from V and 4 from J, leaving 12 bases between them. Germline V gene data show CDR1 as DFQATT and CDR2 as SNEGSKA (reference sequence).

V usage is TRBV2 and J usage is TRBJ2-7, with TRBD2 matching over 7 bases. With V trimmed by 8 bases and J by 2 bases, 12 bases remained unmatched. This CDR3 is built from 15 residues. Looked up from germline, CDR1 is SNHLY and CDR2 is FYNNEI. CDR3 bases: TGTGCCAGCGGGCCGGGGCTAGCGGTGACCTACGAGCAGTACTTC. This gives the protein CASGPGLAVTYEQYF.

Comment on this clonotype: Germline and junction disagree at one end, which may indicate a read error. In nucleotides, the CDR3 is TGCGCCAGCAGCTTGGAGGGTCCCCCCTACGAGCAGCACTTC. Protein sequence: CASSLEGPPYEQHF. The V gene is TRBV5-1, the J gene TRBJ2-7, with D hard to call. Germline V gene data show CDR1 as SGHRS and CDR2 as YFSETQ. The CDR3 loop spans 14 amino acids.

The J gene is TRBJ1-3, the V gene TRBV11-2; 8 nucleotides agree with TRBD1. Germline trimming cut 3 bases from V and 1 base from J; bases unmatched to any gene: 8. CDR1 is SGHAT and CDR2 is FQNNGV in the germline V gene. CDR3 length: 17 amino acids. CDR3 amino acids: CASSFGTGGQSGNTIYF. The CDR3 DNA is TGTGCCAGCAGCTTCGGGACAGGTGGCCAATCTGGAAACACCATATATTTT. Using reference TRBV11-2 and TRBJ1-3 for the parts outside the CDR3, the full variable domain is EAGVAQSPRYKIIEKRQSVAFWCNPISGHATLYWYQQILGQGPKLLIQFQNNGVVDDSQLPKDRFSAERLKGVDSTLKIQPAKLEDSAVYLCASSFGTGGQSGNTIYFGEGSWLTVV.

A remark on this clonotype: A read error may explain this, as a much larger clone is one base away. This chain joins TRBV29-1 and TRBJ2-5, with TRBD2 identical over 13 bases. Looked up from germline, CDR1 is SQVTM and CDR2 is ANQGSEA. CDR3 length: 15 residues. The CDR3 DNA follows: TGCAGCGTCACTGGACTAGCGGGGGACGAAGAGGCCCAGTACTTC. Its protein is CSVTGLAGDEEAQYF.